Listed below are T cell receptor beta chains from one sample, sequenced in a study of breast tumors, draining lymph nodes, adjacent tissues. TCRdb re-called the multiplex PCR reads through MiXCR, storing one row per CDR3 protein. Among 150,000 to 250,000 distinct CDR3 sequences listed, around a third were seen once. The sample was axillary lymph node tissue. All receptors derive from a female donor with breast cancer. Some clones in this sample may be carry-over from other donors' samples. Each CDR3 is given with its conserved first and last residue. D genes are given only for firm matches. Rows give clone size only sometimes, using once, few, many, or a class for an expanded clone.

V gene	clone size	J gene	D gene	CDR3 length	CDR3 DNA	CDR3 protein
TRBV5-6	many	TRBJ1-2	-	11	TGTGCCAGAGCTAGAATCTATGGCTACACCTTC	CARARIYGYTF
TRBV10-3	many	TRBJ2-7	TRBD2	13	TGTGCCGCCTCTAGCGGTACCTCCTACGAGCAGTACTTC	CAASSGTSYEQYF
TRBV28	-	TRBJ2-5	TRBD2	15	TGTGCCAGCAGCCCGACTAGCGGGGTGGTTGAGACCCAGTACTTC	CASSPTSGVVETQYF
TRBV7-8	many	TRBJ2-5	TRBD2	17	TGTGCCAGCAGCTCCCCCCCGGGGAGCGGGGGTCGAGAGACCCAGTACTTC	CASSSPPGSGGRETQYF
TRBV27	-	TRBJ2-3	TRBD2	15	TGTGCCAGCAGTTTAAGCGGGAGTGGAGCAGATACGCAGTATTTT	CASSLSGSGADTQYF
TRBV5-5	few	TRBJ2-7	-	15	TGTGCCAGCAGCTTGGGTGGTACCGTCCCCTACGAGCAGTACTTC	CASSLGGTVPYEQYF
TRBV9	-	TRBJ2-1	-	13	TGTGCCAGCAGCGTAGGTAACGGGGCTGAGCAGTTCTTC	CASSVGNGAEQFF
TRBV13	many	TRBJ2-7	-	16	TGTGCCAGCAGCTTACCCGCCGGGACCGGAAAATCCGAGCAGTACTTC	CASSLPAGTGKSEQYF
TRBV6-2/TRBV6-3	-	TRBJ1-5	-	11	TGTGTCAGCAGTGACGGACTTACCTTGGATTTT	CVSSDGLTLDF
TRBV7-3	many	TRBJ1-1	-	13	TGTGCCAGCAGCATCACAGGGAACACTGAAGCTTTCTTT	CASSITGNTEAFF
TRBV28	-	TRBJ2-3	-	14	TGTGCCAGCAGACGCGTAATATTTGGAGATACGCAGTATTTT	CASRRVIFGDTQYF
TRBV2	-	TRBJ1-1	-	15	TGTGCCAGCAGTGAATTGGAGGGGACGGTCACTGAAGCTTTCTTT	CASSELEGTVTEAFF
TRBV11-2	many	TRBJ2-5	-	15	TGTGCCAGCAGCCTCGGGATGGGGAATCAAGAGACCCAGTACTTC	CASSLGMGNQETQYF
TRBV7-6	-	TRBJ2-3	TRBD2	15	TGTGCCAGCAGCTTAGAGGGGAGGGAATACAATGAGCAGTATTTT	CASSLEGREYNEQYF
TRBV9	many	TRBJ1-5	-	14	TGTGCCAGCAGCTCCTCGGGAGGATCTTGGCCCCAGCATTTT	CASSSSGGSWPQHF
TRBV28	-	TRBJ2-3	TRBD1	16	TGTGCCAGCAGTTCCCCCCGGAGACAGGGGGTAGATACGCAGTATTTT	CASSSPRRQGVDTQYF